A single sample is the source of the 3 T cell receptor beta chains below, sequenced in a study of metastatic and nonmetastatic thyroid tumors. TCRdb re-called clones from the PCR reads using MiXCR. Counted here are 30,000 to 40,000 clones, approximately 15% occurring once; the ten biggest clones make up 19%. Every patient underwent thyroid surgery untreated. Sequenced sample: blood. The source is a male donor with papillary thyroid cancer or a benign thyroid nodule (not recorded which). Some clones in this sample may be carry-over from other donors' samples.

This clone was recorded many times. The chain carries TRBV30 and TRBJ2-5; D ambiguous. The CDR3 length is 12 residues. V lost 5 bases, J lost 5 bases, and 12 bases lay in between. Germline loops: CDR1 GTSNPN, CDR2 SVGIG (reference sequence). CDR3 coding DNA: TGTGCCTGGGACAAAGGGATCGAGACCCAGTACTTC. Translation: CAWDKGIETQYF.

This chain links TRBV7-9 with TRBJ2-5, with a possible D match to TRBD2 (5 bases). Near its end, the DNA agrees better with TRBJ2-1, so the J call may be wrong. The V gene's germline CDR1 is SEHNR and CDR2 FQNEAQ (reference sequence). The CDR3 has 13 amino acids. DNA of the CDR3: TGTGCCAGCAGCACTATGGGAGACAATGAGCAGTTCTTC. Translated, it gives CASSTMGDNEQFF.

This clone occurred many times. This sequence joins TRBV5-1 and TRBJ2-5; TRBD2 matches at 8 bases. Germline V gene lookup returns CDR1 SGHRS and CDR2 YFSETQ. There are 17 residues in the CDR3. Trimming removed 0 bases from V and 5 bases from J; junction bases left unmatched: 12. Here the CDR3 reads CASSLAELAVSVETQYF. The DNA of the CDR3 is TGCGCCAGCAGCTTGGCCGAACTAGCGGTATCCGTGGAGACCCAGTACTTC.